These 3 T cell receptor beta chains came from one sample sequenced in a study of T cells in women clearing cervical HPV infection. Repertoires were generated with immunoSEQ multiplex PCR, while TCRdb's copy carries only in-frame clones and drops some. The sample's table shows 20,000 to 25,000 clones. The sequenced material came from blood buffy coat. These receptors came from a woman aged 18-70 years with a cervical HPV16 infection that either progressed to CIN3+ or cleared (not recorded which).

About this clone itself: The CDR3 end falls 3 residues outside the read, so it is completed with the germline J gene. This chain links TRBV5-1 with TRBJ1-4; D may be TRBD1 (6 bases). Trimming cost V 0 bases and J 2 bases, with 8 bases left between them. The germline gives CDR1 SGHRS, CDR2 YFSETQ. CDR3 length: 15 amino acids. CDR3 bases read: TGCGCCAGCAGCTTGGCCAGGGGCACTAATGAAAAA. Translation gives CASSLARGTNEK. The full CDR3 reads CASSLARGTNEKLFF. Combining the CDR3 with reference TRBV5-1 and TRBJ1-4 gives the whole variable domain KAGVTQTPRYLIKTRGQQVTLSCSPISGHRSVSWYQQTPGQGLQFLFEYFSETQRNKGNFPGRFSGRQFSNSRSEMNVSTLELGDSALYLCASSLARGTNEKLFFGSGTQLSVL.

Points on this clone: An end of the junction does not agree with germline; a read error may underlie this. The DNA ends 3 residues before the CDR3 does, and the rest of the CDR3 is filled in from the germline J gene. The chain carries TRBV3-1 (or the pseudogene TRBV3-2) and TRBJ1-2; D is undetermined. The germline gives CDR1 LGHDT, CDR2 YNNKEL (reference sequence). The CDR3 extends over 14 amino acids. The DNA read from the CDR3 is TGTGTCAGCAGCCGTACCCCCGGGAACTATGGC. The encoded protein is CVSSRTPGNYG. The full-length CDR3 reads as CVSSRTPGNYGYTF.

Remarks on this clone: The read ends 3 residues shy of where the CDR3 ends; the end is completed using the germline J gene. The chain has TRBV10-3 and TRBJ2-7; 7 nucleotides line up with TRBD2. CDR1 is ENHRY and CDR2 is SYGVKD in the germline V gene. With 6 bases clipped from V and 4 bases from J, the junction kept 9 bases outside the gene matches. The CDR3 has 14 amino acids. CDR3: CAIRGSSGRYEQYF. CDR3 DNA (partial): TGTGCCATCAGAGGGTCTAGCGGACGTTACGAG.